Following are 19 T cell receptor beta chains from one sample sequenced in a study of T cells after yellow fever vaccination (dated by TCRdb to between 2018 and 2021). The treatment or condition label, as the study defines it: live attenuated yellow fever vaccine strain. Libraries were prepared through 5' RACE. The listed sequencing device is Illumina HiSeq 2500. TCRdb passed the public sequencing reads through fastp at Q25 and MiXCR, retaining productive beta sequences. Records with the same CDR3 protein are collapsed into one entry carrying the most frequent genes and DNA. This sample comprises 500,000 to 700,000 distinct CDR3 sequences, 19% of them detected only once. Roughly an eighth of the sample goes to the ten largest clones. The input for sequencing was PBMCs, taken 15 days after the yellow fever booster vaccination. The origin of the receptors is a young man who received the YFV17D yellow fever vaccine.

The chain's CDR3 is CASSLRQGISYEQFF. The DNA of the CDR3 is TGTGCCAGTAGCCTCCGACAGGGGATTAGCTATGAGCAGTTCTTC. This rearrangement joins TRBV19 to TRBJ2-1; TRBD1 matches at 8 bases. Germline CDR1 is LNHDA and CDR2 is SQIVND (reference sequence). This CDR3 is built from 15 residues. V was pared by 6 bases and J by 8 bases, with 12 bases of the junction left unmatched.

V is TRBV7-3 and J is TRBJ2-7, with a weak D call TRBD2 (6 bases). Germline V gene lookup returns CDR1 SGHTA and CDR2 FQGTGA. Deletions cut 5 bases from V and 5 bases from J, with 19 bases between. The CDR3 length is 15 residues. DNA of the CDR3: TGTGCCAGCAGCGCCCCCGGGACTTCAAGGAACGAGCAGTACTTC. It encodes CASSAPGTSRNEQYF.

The DNA for the CDR3 is TGTGCCACCAGCAGAGTGGGGGGGGGAGAGACCCAGTACTTC. Protein: CATSRVGGGETQYF. This chain joins TRBV15 and TRBJ2-5; 7 nucleotides match TRBD2. Per the germline V gene, CDR1 is LNHNV and CDR2 is YYDKDF (reference sequence). After removal of 1 base from V and 4 bases from J, the junction contained 3 bases not matched to a gene. The CDR3 length is 14 residues.

This clonotype turned up a few times. This chain joins TRBV12-3 or TRBV12-4 and TRBJ2-3, with 9 bases lining up with TRBD2. J gave up 6 bases and V 2 bases, and 3 bases lay outside the gene matches. The CDR3 sequence is 14 residues long. The DNA for the CDR3 is TGTGCCAGCAGTTTAAGCGGGAGGTGGGATACGCAGTATTTT. It encodes CASSLSGRWDTQYF.

This clonotype was seen a few times. The chain combines TRBV6-1 with TRBJ2-1; the match to TRBD2 covers 13 bases. Germline-derived CDR1 and CDR2 are MNHNS and SASEGT. Trimming at V came to 4 bases and at J to 0 bases, leaving 9 bases not matched to a gene. The CDR3 totals 19 residues. The CDR3 loop reads CASSGNSGTSGTSYNEQFF. In nucleotides, the CDR3 is TGTGCCAGCAGTGGGAATAGCGGGACTAGCGGGACCTCCTACAATGAGCAGTTCTTC.

The chain combines TRBV7-2 with TRBJ2-1; D is perhaps TRBD2 (6 bases). The CDR3 has 15 amino acids. V was shortened by 5 bases and J by 6 bases, with 17 bases between the two germline ends. Germline CDR1 and CDR2: SGHTA and FQGNSA. The CDR3 coding sequence is TGTGCCAGCAGCCGGGCCGGGAGATCCGGCAATGAGCAGTTCTTC. Translating gives CASSRAGRSGNEQFF.

This clonotype was seen a few times. In nucleotides, the CDR3 is TGTGCCAGCAGCGGACTAGCGGGGGGCACAGATACGCAGTATTTT. It codes for CASSGLAGGTDTQYF. This rearrangement joins TRBV5-6 to TRBJ2-3; 13 nucleotides align to TRBD2. Germline assignment: CDR1 SGHDT and CDR2 YYEEEE. This CDR3 spans 15 amino acids. V lost 4 bases to trimming and J lost 1 base; unmatched junction nucleotides: 0.

This sequence joins TRBV29-1 and TRBJ2-7; TRBD1 matches at 8 bases. CDR3 length equals 14 residues. In germline, CDR1 is SQVTM, CDR2 ANQGSEA. The ends lost 4 bases at V and 10 bases at J; junction bases unmatched: 15. The CDR3 DNA follows: TGCAGCGTTGGGGGCAGTACAGGGGGTACGGCCCAGTACTTC. Its protein is CSVGGSTGGTAQYF.

This clonotype was counted only a few times. V usage is TRBV15 and J usage is TRBJ2-5, with 10 bases fitting TRBD1. Germline CDR1 reads LNHNV; CDR2 reads YYDKDF (reference sequence). V was pared by 4 bases and J by 2 bases, with 1 base of the junction left unmatched. The length of the CDR3 is 14 residues. The CDR3 protein is CATSMDRGQETQYF. Written as DNA, the CDR3 is TGTGCCACCAGCATGGACAGGGGGCAAGAGACCCAGTACTTC.

J is TRBJ2-5 and V is TRBV5-1; 8 bases fit TRBD1. Germline values: CDR1 SGHRS, CDR2 YFSETQ. Unmatched junction bases numbered 7, after V lost 2 bases and J lost 1 base. CDR3 size: 16 residues. The CDR3 bases are TGCGCCAGCAGCTTCGGGCAGGGGGCTCTCCAAGAGACCCAGTACTTC. Translating it yields CASSFGQGALQETQYF.

This clonotype was recorded a few times. The chain joins TRBV7-2 to TRBJ2-7; no clear D gene. Germline V gene data show CDR1 as SGHTA and CDR2 as FQGNSA. This CDR3 region has 13 residues. Trimming left V 1 base short and J 7 bases short, with 11 bases between. The CDR3 DNA sequence: TGTGCCAGCAGCTTAGACATATTTGGGGAGCAGTACTTC. Amino acids: CASSLDIFGEQYF.

The sample holds a few counts of this clonotype. This chain joins TRBV12-3 or TRBV12-4 and TRBJ1-4, with D possibly being TRBD1 (6 bases). Trimming took off 5 bases at V and 0 bases at J, with 13 bases between the two ends. This CDR3 has 16 amino acids. The CDR3 protein is CASSPTGPTTNEKLFF. CDR3 nucleotide sequence: TGTGCCAGCAGTCCGACAGGTCCTACAACTAATGAAAAACTGTTTTTT.

V usage is TRBV6-2 or TRBV6-3 and J usage is TRBJ2-7; 12 bases line up with TRBD2. Germline CDR1 is MNHEY and CDR2 is SVGEGT. V was pared by 7 bases and J by 0 bases, with 4 bases of the junction left unmatched. The CDR3 extends over 15 amino acids. CDR3 protein: CASTLTSGSSYEQYF. The CDR3 nucleotides are TGTGCCAGCACCTTGACTAGCGGGAGCTCCTACGAGCAGTACTTC.

This clonotype was found a few times. The chain carries TRBV11-3 and TRBJ2-2, with TRBD1 matching over 7 bases. The ends lost 1 base at V and 4 bases at J; junction bases unmatched: 3. This CDR3 is 15 amino acids long. CDR1 SGHNT and CDR2 YENEEA come from the germline V gene. The CDR3 region has the DNA TGTGCCAGCAGCTTAGTTCAGGGGGTCACCGGGGAGCTGTTTTTT. It translates to CASSLVQGVTGELFF.

The CDR3 bases are TGTGCCAGCCATGAGTACACCGGGGAGCTGTTTTTT. It codes for CASHEYTGELFF. The chain couples TRBV6-5 to TRBJ2-2; no definite D call. The CDR3 is 12 amino acids. Germline V gene sequence: CDR1 MNHEY, CDR2 SVGAGI. Trimming stripped 8 bases from V and 3 bases from J, with 7 bases between.

The chain employs TRBV12-3 or TRBV12-4 and TRBJ2-2; 10 bases fit TRBD1. The CDR3 length is 15 residues. The V and J ends lost 3 bases and 3 bases, in that order; junction bases with no gene match: 1. DNA of the CDR3: TGTGCCAGCAGTTTCGGGACAGGGGACACCGGGGAGCTGTTTTTT. Its protein is CASSFGTGDTGELFF.

This clonotype appeared a few times. The V call is TRBV11-2, the J call TRBJ2-7; 12 bases match TRBD2. The ends lost 4 bases at V and 0 bases at J; junction bases unmatched: 7. The CDR3 is 17 amino acids. Germline CDR1 reads SGHAT; CDR2 reads FQNNGV. The DNA of the CDR3 is TGTGCCAGCAGCTCTTGGACTAGCGGGGCCACCTCCTACGAGCAGTACTTC. Amino acids: CASSSWTSGATSYEQYF.

This clonotype has just one count. V and J are TRBV7-2 and TRBJ2-2; D is tentatively TRBD1 or TRBD2 (5 bases each). CDR1 is SGHTA and CDR2 is FQGNSA in the germline V gene. The CDR3 loop spans 15 amino acids. V lost 4 bases to trimming and J lost 6 bases, with 15 bases between them. CDR3 sequence: CASSSQGRGAGELFF. DNA of the CDR3: TGTGCCAGCAGCTCGCAGGGAAGAGGGGCCGGGGAGCTGTTTTTT.

This clonotype was seen more than once but under ten times. The chain carries TRBV5-1 and TRBJ2-1; the D is unclear. Germline V CDR1 and CDR2: SGHRS, YFSETQ. V was shortened by 0 bases and J by 4 bases, with 11 bases between the two germline ends. The CDR3 spans 15 residues. The CDR3 reads CASSLDNGPYNEQFF. The CDR3 region has the DNA TGCGCCAGCAGCTTGGACAACGGACCGTACAATGAGCAGTTCTTC.